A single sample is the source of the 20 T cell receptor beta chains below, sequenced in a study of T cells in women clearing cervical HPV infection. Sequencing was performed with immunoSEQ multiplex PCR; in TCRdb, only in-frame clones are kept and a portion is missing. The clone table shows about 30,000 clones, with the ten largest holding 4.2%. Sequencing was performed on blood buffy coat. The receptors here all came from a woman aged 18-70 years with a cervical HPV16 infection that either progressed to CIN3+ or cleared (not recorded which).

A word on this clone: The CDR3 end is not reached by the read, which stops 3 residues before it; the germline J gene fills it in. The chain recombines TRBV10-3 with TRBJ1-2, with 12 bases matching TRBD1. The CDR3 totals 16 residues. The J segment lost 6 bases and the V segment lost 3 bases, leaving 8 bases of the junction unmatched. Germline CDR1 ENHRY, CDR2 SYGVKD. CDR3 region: CAISDSPGQGADGYTF. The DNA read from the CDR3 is TGTGCCATCAGTGATTCTCCGGGACAGGGGGCGGATGGC.

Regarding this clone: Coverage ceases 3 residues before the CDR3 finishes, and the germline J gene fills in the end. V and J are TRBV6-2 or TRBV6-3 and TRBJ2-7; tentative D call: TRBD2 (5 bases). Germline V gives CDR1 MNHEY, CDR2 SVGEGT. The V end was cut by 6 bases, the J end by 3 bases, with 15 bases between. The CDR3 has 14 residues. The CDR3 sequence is CASSRDYAGYEQYF. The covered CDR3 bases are TGTGCCAGCAGCCGAGACTATGCGGGCTACGAG.

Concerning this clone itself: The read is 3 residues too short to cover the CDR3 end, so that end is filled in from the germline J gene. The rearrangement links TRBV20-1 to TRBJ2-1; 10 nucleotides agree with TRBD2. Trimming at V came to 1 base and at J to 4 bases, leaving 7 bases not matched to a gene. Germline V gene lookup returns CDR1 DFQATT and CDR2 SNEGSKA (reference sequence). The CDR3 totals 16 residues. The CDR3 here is CSARGGSGRSYNEQFF. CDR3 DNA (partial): TGCAGTGCTAGAGGGGGTAGCGGGAGGTCTTACAATGAG.

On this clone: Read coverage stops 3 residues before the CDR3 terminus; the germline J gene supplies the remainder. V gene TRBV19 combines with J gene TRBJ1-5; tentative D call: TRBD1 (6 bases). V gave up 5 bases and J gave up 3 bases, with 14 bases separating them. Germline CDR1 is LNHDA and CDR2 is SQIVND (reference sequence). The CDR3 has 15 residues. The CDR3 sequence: CASSLAAGVNQPQHF. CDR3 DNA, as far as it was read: TGTGCCAGTAGTTTGGCGGCAGGGGTCAATCAGCCC.

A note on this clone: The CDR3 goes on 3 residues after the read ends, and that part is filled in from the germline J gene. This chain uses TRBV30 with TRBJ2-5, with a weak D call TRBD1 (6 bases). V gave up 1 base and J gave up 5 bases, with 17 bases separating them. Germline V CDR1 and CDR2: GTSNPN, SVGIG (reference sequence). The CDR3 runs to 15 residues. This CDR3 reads CAWSGWISTGETQYF. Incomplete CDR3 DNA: TGTGCCTGGAGTGGGTGGATTTCTACAGGGGAGACC.

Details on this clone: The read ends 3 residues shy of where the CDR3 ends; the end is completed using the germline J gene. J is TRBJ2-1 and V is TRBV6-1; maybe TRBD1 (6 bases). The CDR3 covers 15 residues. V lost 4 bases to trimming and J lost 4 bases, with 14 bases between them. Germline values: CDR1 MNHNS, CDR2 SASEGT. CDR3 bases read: TGTGCCAGCAGTGTCGTAGGGGGAGATTACAATGAG. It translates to CASSVVGGDYNE. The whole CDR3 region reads CASSVVGGDYNEQFF.

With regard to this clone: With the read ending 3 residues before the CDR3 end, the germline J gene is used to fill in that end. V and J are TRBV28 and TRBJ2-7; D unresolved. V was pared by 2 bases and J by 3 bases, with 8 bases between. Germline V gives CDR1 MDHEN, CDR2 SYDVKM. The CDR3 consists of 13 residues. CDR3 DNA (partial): TGTGCCAGCAGTTTACAACAGAACTACGAG. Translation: CASSLQQNYE. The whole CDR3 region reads CASSLQQNYEQYF.

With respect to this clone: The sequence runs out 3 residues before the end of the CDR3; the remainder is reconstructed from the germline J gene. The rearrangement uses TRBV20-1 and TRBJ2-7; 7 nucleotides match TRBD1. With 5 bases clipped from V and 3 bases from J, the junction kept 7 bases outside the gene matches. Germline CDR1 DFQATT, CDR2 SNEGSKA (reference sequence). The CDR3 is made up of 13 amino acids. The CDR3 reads CSAGSGTVYEQYF. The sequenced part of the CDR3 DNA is TGCAGTGCTGGCTCCGGGACAGTCTACGAG.

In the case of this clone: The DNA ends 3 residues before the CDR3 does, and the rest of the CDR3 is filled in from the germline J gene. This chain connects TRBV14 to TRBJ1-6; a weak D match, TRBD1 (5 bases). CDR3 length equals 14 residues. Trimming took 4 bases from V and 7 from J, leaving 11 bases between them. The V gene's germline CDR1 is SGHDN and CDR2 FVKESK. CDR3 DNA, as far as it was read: TGTGCCAGCAGCCCGAGGACAAGGAATTCACCC. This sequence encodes CASSPRTRNSP. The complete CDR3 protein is CASSPRTRNSPLHF.

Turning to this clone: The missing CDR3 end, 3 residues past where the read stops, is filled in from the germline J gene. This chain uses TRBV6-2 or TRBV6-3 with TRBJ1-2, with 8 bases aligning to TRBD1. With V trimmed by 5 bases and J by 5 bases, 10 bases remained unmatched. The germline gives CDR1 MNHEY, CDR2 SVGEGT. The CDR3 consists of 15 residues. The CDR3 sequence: CASSDLTGVEYGYTF. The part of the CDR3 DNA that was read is TGTGCCAGCAGTGACCTGACAGGGGTGGAGTATGGC.

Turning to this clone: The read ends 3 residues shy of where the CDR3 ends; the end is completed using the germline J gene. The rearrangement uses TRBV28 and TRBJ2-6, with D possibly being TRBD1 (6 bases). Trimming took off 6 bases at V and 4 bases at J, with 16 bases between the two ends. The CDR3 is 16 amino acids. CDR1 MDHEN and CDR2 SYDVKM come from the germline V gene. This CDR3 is CASSLGGSAGANVLTF. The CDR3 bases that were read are TGTGCCAGCAGCCTAGGGGGTTCAGCGGGGGCCAACGTC.

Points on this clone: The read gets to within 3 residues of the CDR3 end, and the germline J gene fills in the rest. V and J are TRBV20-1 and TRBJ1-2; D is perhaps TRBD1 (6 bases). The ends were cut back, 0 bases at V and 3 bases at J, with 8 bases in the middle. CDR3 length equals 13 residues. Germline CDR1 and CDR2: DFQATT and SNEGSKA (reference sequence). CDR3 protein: CSARDHRDYGYTF. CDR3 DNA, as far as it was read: TGCAGTGCTAGAGATCACAGGGACTATGGC.

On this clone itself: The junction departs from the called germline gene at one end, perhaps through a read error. CDR3 sequence: CASSQDRGGAYEQYF. The covered CDR3 bases are TGCGCCAGCAGCCAAGATCGGGGGGGGGCTTACGAG. The rearrangement joins TRBV4-2 to TRBJ2-7, with 8 bases lining up with TRBD2. Read sequence stops 3 residues before the CDR3 end, and the germline J gene provides the missing end. Per the germline V gene, CDR1 is LGHNA and CDR2 is YNFKEQ. The CDR3 is 15 residues long.

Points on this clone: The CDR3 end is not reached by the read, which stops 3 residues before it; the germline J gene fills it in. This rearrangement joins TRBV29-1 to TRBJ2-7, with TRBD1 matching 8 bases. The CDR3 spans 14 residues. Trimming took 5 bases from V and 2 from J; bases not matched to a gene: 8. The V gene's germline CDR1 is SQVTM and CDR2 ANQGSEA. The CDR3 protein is CSVWTGRTTYEQYF. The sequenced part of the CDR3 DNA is TGCAGCGTTTGGACAGGGCGGACAACCTACGAG.

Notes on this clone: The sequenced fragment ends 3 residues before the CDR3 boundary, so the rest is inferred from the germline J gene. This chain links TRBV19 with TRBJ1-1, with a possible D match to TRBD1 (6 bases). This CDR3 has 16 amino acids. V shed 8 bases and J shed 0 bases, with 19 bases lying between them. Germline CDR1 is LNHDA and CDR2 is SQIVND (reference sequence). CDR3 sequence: CASGHRASNMNTEAFF. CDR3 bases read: TGTGCCAGTGGGCACAGGGCTTCCAATATGAACACTGAA.

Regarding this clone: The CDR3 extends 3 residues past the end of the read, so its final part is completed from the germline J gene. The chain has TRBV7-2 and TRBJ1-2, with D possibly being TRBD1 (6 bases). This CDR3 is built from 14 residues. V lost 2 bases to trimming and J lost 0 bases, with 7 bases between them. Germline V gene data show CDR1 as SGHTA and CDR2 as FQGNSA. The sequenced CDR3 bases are TGTGCCAGCAGCTTATACAGGGCTAACTATGGC. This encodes CASSLYRANYG. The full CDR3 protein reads CASSLYRANYGYTF.

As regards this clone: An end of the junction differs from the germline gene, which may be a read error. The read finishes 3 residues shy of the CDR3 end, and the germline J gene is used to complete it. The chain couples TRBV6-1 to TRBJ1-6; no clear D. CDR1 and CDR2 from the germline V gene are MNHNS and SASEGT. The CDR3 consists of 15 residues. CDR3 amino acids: CASREGLSDWSPLHF. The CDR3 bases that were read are TGTGCCAGCAGAGAAGGGCTTTCTGACTGGTCACCC.

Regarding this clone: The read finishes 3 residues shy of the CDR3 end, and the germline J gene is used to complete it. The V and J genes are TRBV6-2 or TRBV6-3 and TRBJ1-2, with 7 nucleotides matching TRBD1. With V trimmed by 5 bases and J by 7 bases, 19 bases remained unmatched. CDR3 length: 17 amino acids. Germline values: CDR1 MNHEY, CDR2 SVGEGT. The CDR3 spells CASSPPGQFPLGSGYTF. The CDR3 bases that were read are TGTGCCAGCAGTCCACCGGGACAGTTCCCACTGGGCAGTGGC.

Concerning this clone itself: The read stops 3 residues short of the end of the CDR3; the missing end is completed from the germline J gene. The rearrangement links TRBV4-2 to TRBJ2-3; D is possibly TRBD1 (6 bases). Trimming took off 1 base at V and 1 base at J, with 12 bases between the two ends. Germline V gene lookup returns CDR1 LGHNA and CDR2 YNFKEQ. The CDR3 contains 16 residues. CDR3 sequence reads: CASSQAIAGGTDTQYF. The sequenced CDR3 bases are TGTGCCAGCAGCCAAGCGATCGCAGGGGGCACAGATACG.

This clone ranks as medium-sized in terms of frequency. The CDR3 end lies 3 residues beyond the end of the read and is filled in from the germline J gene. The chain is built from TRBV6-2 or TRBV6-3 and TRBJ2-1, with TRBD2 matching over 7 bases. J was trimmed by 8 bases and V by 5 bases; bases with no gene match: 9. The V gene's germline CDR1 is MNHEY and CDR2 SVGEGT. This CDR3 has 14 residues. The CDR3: CASSSSGGSDEQFF. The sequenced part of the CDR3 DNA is TGTGCCAGCAGTAGCTCCGGGGGGAGCGATGAG.